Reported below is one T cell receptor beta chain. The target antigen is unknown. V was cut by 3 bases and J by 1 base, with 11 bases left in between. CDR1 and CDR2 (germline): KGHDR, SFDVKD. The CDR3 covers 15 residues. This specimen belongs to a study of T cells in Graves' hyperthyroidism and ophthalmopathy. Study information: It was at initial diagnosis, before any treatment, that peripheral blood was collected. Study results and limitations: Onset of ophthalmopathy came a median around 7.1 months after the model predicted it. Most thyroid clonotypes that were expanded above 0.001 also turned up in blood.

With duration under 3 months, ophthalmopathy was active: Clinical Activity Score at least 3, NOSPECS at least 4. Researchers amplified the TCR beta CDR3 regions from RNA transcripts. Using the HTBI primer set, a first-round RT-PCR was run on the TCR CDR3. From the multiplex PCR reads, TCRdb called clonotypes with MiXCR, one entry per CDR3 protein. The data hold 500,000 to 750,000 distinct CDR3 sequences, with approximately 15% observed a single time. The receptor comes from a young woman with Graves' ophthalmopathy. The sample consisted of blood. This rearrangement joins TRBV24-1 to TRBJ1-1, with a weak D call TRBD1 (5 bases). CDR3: CATSDPRAPNTEAFF. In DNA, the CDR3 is TGTGCCACCAGTGATCCCAGGGCTCCGAACACTGAAGCTTTCTTT.